A single sample is the source of the 19 T cell receptor beta chains below, sequenced in a study of blood T cells in healthy people across ages. Through a sample-barcoded 5' primer and a J-beta primer mix, a second PCR was run for roughly 7 to 12 cycles. TCRdb recomputed calls from the 5' RACE reads with MiXCR, one row per CDR3 protein. The top ten hold less than 2.5% of the sample, which has roughly 2 million distinct CDR3 sequences, around half seen once. Material: blood. The receptor set was obtained from a woman between 40 and 50 years old in good health.

A few counts support this clonotype. The chain recombines TRBV6-5 with TRBJ2-5, with 7 positions matching TRBD1. In germline, CDR1 is MNHEY, CDR2 SVGAGI. The V gene end was trimmed by 5 bases and the J gene end by 4 bases; junction bases not matched to a gene: 7. The CDR3 has 14 residues. In DNA, the CDR3 is TGTGCCAGCAGTGGGTCGACAGGGCGAGAGACCCAGTACTTC. Protein sequence: CASSGSTGRETQYF.

This chain's CDR3 is CASSSDSNFEQFF. CDR3 nucleotides: TGTGCCAGCAGTTCGGACAGCAATTTTGAGCAGTTCTTC. This chain joins TRBV6-2 or TRBV6-3 and TRBJ2-1; TRBD1 might be the D (6 bases). The V gene lost 4 bases and the J gene lost 9 bases, with 13 bases spanning the gap. The V gene's germline CDR1 is MNHEY and CDR2 SVGEGT. The CDR3 spans 13 residues.

This clonotype was observed a handful of times. The chain uses TRBV20-1 and TRBJ1-6; 7 bases match TRBD1. Germline CDR1 reads DFQATT; CDR2 reads SNEGSKA (reference sequence). There are 14 residues in the CDR3. After removal of 6 bases from V and 7 bases from J, the junction contained 9 bases not matched to a gene. The CDR3 reads CSARAGTVNSPLHF. CDR3 sequence (DNA): TGCAGTGCACGCGCCGGGACAGTGAATTCACCCCTCCACTTT.

The rearrangement links TRBV14 to TRBJ1-2; D gene ambiguous. The germline gives CDR1 SGHDN, CDR2 FVKESK. The CDR3 runs 14 residues. The ends were cut back, 4 bases at V and 4 bases at J, with 13 bases in the middle. CDR3 sequence (DNA): TGTGCCAGCAGCCCTATGCCTTCCCCCTATGGCTACACCTTC. Translating gives CASSPMPSPYGYTF.

The chain joins TRBV20-1 to TRBJ2-5, with D tentatively TRBD2 (7 bases). The V gene lost 6 bases and the J gene lost 5 bases, with 13 bases spanning the gap. Per germline, CDR1 DFQATT and CDR2 SNEGSKA (reference sequence). This CDR3 is built from 12 residues. CDR3 DNA sequence: TGCAGTGCACTGGGGGGGCCCGAGACCCAGTACTTC. It translates to CSALGGPETQYF.

The chain employs TRBV7-2 and TRBJ2-7; no clear D. The ends were cut back, 4 bases at V and 0 bases at J, with 7 bases in the middle. The CDR3 extends over 13 amino acids. The germline V gene encodes CDR1 SGHTA and CDR2 FQGNSA. The CDR3 region has the DNA TGTGCCAGCAGCTGTAGGCCCTCCTACGAGCAGTACTTC. Translated, it gives CASSCRPSYEQYF.

This chain links TRBV28 with TRBJ2-2; the D gene is possibly TRBD2 (5 bases). Germline assignment: CDR1 MDHEN and CDR2 SYDVKM. This CDR3 has 15 amino acids. Between the trimmed V and J ends, which lost 6 bases and 3 bases, there was a span of 14 bases. The CDR3: CASSALGLYTGELFF. In nucleotides, the CDR3 is TGTGCCAGCAGCGCTCTTGGACTGTACACCGGGGAGCTGTTTTTT.

The V and J genes are TRBV5-1 and TRBJ2-6; D remains unclear. The germline V gene encodes CDR1 SGHRS and CDR2 YFSETQ. CDR3 size: 17 residues. The V end lost 4 bases, the J end lost 0 bases, and 14 bases lay between the germline ends. CDR3 in DNA: TGCGCCAGCAGCCGGACCAGTCCCAACTCTGGGGCCAACGTCCTGACTTTC. Its translation is CASSRTSPNSGANVLTF.

This clonotype was counted only a few times. The rearrangement uses TRBV7-2 and TRBJ1-5; D perhaps matches TRBD1 (6 bases). V gave up 4 bases and J gave up 6 bases, with 13 bases separating them. The germline gives CDR1 SGHTA, CDR2 FQGNSA. There are 14 residues in the CDR3. This CDR3 is CASSSQGGGQPQHF. The CDR3 nucleotides are TGTGCCAGCAGCTCACAGGGTGGCGGTCAGCCCCAGCATTTT.

The chain uses TRBV20-1 and TRBJ2-7, with 7 bases that match TRBD2. The junction had 16 bases not matched to a gene; V was cut back by 6 bases and J by 5 bases. The germline CDR1 and CDR2 sequences are DFQATT and SNEGSKA (reference sequence). The CDR3 has 15 amino acids. CDR3 residues: CSAPTGTTSINEQYF. In nucleotides, the CDR3 is TGCAGTGCCCCGACCGGGACTACCTCCATCAACGAGCAGTACTTC.

V and J are TRBV7-2 and TRBJ2-7; weak D call: TRBD2 (6 bases). Germline assignment: CDR1 SGHTA and CDR2 FQGNSA. This CDR3 has 15 residues. Trimming removed 1 base from V and 3 bases from J, with 13 bases in between. For the CDR3, the DNA is TGTGCCAGCAGCTTAGTTCGGGACGGGGGCTACGAGCAGTACTTC. It translates to CASSLVRDGGYEQYF.

The chain combines TRBV20-1 with TRBJ2-5, with 8 positions matching TRBD2. Losses at the gene ends were 5 bases for V and 11 bases for J; bases not matched to a gene: 16. Germline loops: CDR1 DFQATT, CDR2 SNEGSKA (reference sequence). The CDR3 is 14 residues long. CDR3 DNA: TGCAGTGCTTCACCGGGACTAGGCTTCAATGAGCAGTACTTC. Its translation: CSASPGLGFNEQYF.

This clonotype has only a few counts. The chain uses TRBV20-1 and TRBJ2-3; D may be TRBD2 (6 bases). Trimming stripped 2 bases from V and 3 bases from J, with 12 bases between. The germline V gene has CDR1 DFQATT and CDR2 SNEGSKA (reference sequence). The CDR3 consists of 14 residues. The CDR3 sequence is CSARPGDVTDTQYF. In DNA, the CDR3 is TGCAGTGCTAGACCGGGAGACGTGACAGATACGCAGTATTTT.

Remarks on this clonotype: A read error may account for a junction end that differs from germline. The chain carries TRBV7-6 and TRBJ2-5, with 10 bases fitting TRBD1. From germline, CDR1 is SGHVS and CDR2 FNYEAQ. This CDR3 spans 17 amino acids. The CDR3, as DNA: TGTACCAGCAGCCGTGGGACAGGGGACATGTACCAAGAGACCCAGTACTTC. Its translation is CTSSRGTGDMYQETQYF.

This chain joins TRBV6-2 or TRBV6-3 and TRBJ2-5; 10 bases agree with TRBD1. The J call could be wrong; TRBJ2-7 is a better fit for the DNA end. The V gene's germline CDR1 is MNHEY and CDR2 SVGEGT. The CDR3 loop spans 15 amino acids. Here the CDR3 DNA reads TGTGCCAGCAGTCGGACTCCGGGACAGGGGTACGAGCAGTACTTC. Protein sequence: CASSRTPGQGYEQYF.

This clonotype appeared a few times. The rearrangement links TRBV5-1 to TRBJ2-5, with 7 bases that match TRBD2. The V gene end was trimmed by 3 bases and the J gene end by 4 bases; junction bases not matched to a gene: 6. The germline gives CDR1 SGHRS, CDR2 YFSETQ. This CDR3 has 14 residues. The CDR3 protein is CASSSGLQLETQYF. The CDR3 bases are TGCGCCAGCAGCTCGGGACTACAACTAGAGACCCAGTACTTC.

This clonotype turned up a few times. The rearrangement joins TRBV12-3 or TRBV12-4 to TRBJ2-3, with TRBD1 matching over 9 bases. The CDR3 sequence is 16 residues long. J gave up 0 bases and V 6 bases, and 7 bases lay outside the gene matches. CDR3 DNA: TGTGCCAGCAGGATCGGGACAGGGTTGAGCACAGATACGCAGTATTTT. Its translation: CASRIGTGLSTDTQYF.

The chain recombines TRBV9 with TRBJ2-3; D possibly matches TRBD1 or TRBD2 (5 bases each). The CDR3 is 13 amino acids. Germline values: CDR1 SGDLS, CDR2 YYNGEE. V lost 4 bases and J lost 4, with 10 bases in between. DNA of the CDR3: TGTGCCAGCAGCCGGGACGCAGCAGATACGCAGTATTTT. It codes for CASSRDAADTQYF.

The chain carries TRBV5-1 and TRBJ2-3; 12 nucleotides match TRBD2. V shed 5 bases and J 4 bases; nucleotides not matched to a gene: 8. Per germline, CDR1 SGHRS and CDR2 YFSETQ. The CDR3 runs 16 residues. The CDR3 loop is CASSGSSGGASDTQYF. CDR3 DNA: TGCGCCAGCAGTGGTTCTAGCGGGGGGGCCTCAGATACGCAGTATTTT.